The 18 T cell receptor beta chains reported below all come from one sample, sequenced in a study of high-grade serous ovarian cancer treatment subgroups. Tumor tissue was taken before any definitive surgery or chemotherapy was given. Only in-frame clones appear in the TCRdb table, and some are missing; sequencing was by immunoSEQ multiplex PCR. The sample has approximately 5,700 clones, 66% seen once; the top ten hold around an eighth. The sample taken for sequencing was tumor tissue. The receptor set was obtained from a human donor with high-grade serous ovarian cancer.

The J gene is TRBJ2-7, the V gene TRBV7-8, with D possibly matching TRBD1 (6 bases). Germline V lookup: CDR1 SGHVS, CDR2 FQNEAQ. Trimming stripped 5 bases from V and 7 bases from J, with 21 bases between. The CDR3 runs to 15 residues. CDR3 protein: CASSLGLGARGEQYF. The CDR3 bases are TGTGCCAGCAGCCTTGGATTGGGGGCCCGCGGGGAGCAGTACTTC.

This clone was seen just once. The chain uses TRBV5-1 and TRBJ1-1, with D maybe TRBD1 (6 bases). Germline assignment: CDR1 SGHRS and CDR2 YFSETQ. CDR3 size: 16 residues. Trimming left V 0 bases short and J 3 bases short, with 15 bases between. The CDR3, as DNA: TGCGCCAGCAGCTTGGGGCCGGGGGCGACGCACACTGAAGCTTTCTTT. This sequence encodes CASSLGPGATHTEAFF. Full variable domain (outside the CDR3, taken from reference TRBV5-1 and TRBJ1-1): KAGVTQTPRYLIKTRGQQVTLSCSPISGHRSVSWYQQTPGQGLQFLFEYFSETQRNKGNFPGRFSGRQFSNSRSEMNVSTLELGDSALYLCASSLGPGATHTEAFFGQGTRLTVV.

This sequence joins TRBV19 and TRBJ2-7, with TRBD1 matching 7 bases. Unmatched junction bases numbered 4, after V lost 2 bases and J lost 3 bases. The CDR3 is made up of 14 amino acids. Germline values: CDR1 LNHDA, CDR2 SQIVND (reference sequence). CDR3 sequence: CASSITGELYEQYF. CDR3 DNA sequence: TGTGCCAGTAGTATAACAGGGGAACTCTACGAGCAGTACTTC.

The genes are TRBV7-9 and TRBJ2-7; a weak D match, TRBD2 (5 bases). Germline values: CDR1 SEHNR, CDR2 FQNEAQ (reference sequence). This CDR3 is 11 amino acids long. Between the trimmed V and J ends, which lost 11 bases and 5 bases, there was a span of 13 bases. This CDR3 is CAGEIGDEQYF. Written as DNA, the CDR3 is TGTGCCGGGGAGATTGGGGACGAGCAGTACTTC.

V is TRBV5-1 and J is TRBJ2-7; 8 nucleotides align to TRBD2. Looked up from germline, CDR1 is SGHRS and CDR2 is YFSETQ. The CDR3 runs 14 residues. With V trimmed by 0 bases and J by 6 bases, 5 bases remained unmatched. Written as DNA, the CDR3 is TGCGCCAGCAGCTTGGACCCCACTAGCGGCGAGCAGTACTTC. This gives the protein CASSLDPTSGEQYF.

This clone has a single count. The chain joins TRBV6-1 to TRBJ2-1, with unresolved D. Germline lookup yields CDR1 MNHNS and CDR2 SASEGT. The length of the CDR3 is 12 residues. V lost 3 bases to trimming and J lost 7 bases, with 7 bases between them. The CDR3 DNA reads TGTGCCAGCAGTGACCCCGGGAATGAGCAGTTCTTC. Translating gives CASSDPGNEQFF.

The V gene is TRBV7-8, the J gene TRBJ2-7, with D hard to call. CDR3 length: 13 residues. Germline V gene sequence: CDR1 SGHVS, CDR2 FQNEAQ. Trimming left V 3 bases short and J 7 bases short, with 13 bases between. The CDR3 nucleotides read TGTGCCAGCAGCTTGGGCGGATTTGGAGAGCAGTACTTC. It is translated as CASSLGGFGEQYF.

The chain carries TRBV4-1 and TRBJ2-3, with no clear D. V dropped 2 bases and J dropped 1 base, with 4 bases sitting between them. CDR1 is MGHRA, CDR2 YSYEKL, per germline. The CDR3 covers 13 residues. DNA for the CDR3: TGCGCCAGCAGCCAACCGGGCACAGATACGCAGTATTTT. Translation gives CASSQPGTDTQYF.

This clone is medium-sized by share. The chain employs TRBV30 and TRBJ1-4; TRBD1 might be the D (6 bases). Germline lookup yields CDR1 GTSNPN and CDR2 SVGIG (reference sequence). The V gene lost 3 bases and the J gene lost 14 bases, with 22 bases spanning the gap. CDR3 length: 14 amino acids. The CDR3 DNA is TGTGCCTGGAGACCACAGGGAGTGGTAAAGAGTCTGTTTTTT. It encodes CAWRPQGVVKSLFF. The full variable domain, with the rest looked up from reference TRBV30 and TRBJ1-4, is SQTIHQWPATLVQPVGSPLSLECTVEGTSNPNLYWYRQAAGRGLQLLFYSVGIGQISSEVPQNLSASRPQDRQFILSSKKLLLSDSGFYLCAWRPQGVVKSLFFGSGTQLSVL.

The J gene is TRBJ2-7, the V gene TRBV7-9; the D call may be TRBD1 or TRBD2 (5 bases each). CDR3 length: 13 amino acids. The germline gives CDR1 SEHNR, CDR2 FQNEAQ (reference sequence). Between the trimmed V and J ends, which lost 5 bases and 0 bases, there was a span of 8 bases. In DNA form, the CDR3 reads TGTGCCAGCAGCCCCGGGACCTCCTACGAGCAGTACTTC. Amino acids: CASSPGTSYEQYF. The full variable domain, in which reference TRBV7-9 and TRBJ2-7 provide the parts outside the CDR3, is DTGVSQNPRHKITKRGQNVTFRCDPISEHNRLYWYRQTLGQGPEFLTYFQNEAQLEKSRLLSDRFSAERPKGSFSTLEIQRTEQGDSAMYLCASSPGTSYEQYFGPGTRLTVT.

The J gene is TRBJ1-4, the V gene TRBV7-2, with D possibly TRBD1 on 5 matching bases. Germline V lookup: CDR1 SGHTA, CDR2 FQGNSA. Trimming took 5 bases from V and 3 from J, leaving 10 bases between them. CDR3 size: 14 residues. CDR3 residues: CASSLRGSNEKLFF. In DNA form, the CDR3 reads TGTGCCAGCAGCCTTCGGGGCTCTAATGAAAAACTGTTTTTT.

J is TRBJ1-5 and V is TRBV7-9, with D unclear. V gave up 1 base and J gave up 7 bases, with 11 bases separating them. Germline V gives CDR1 SEHNR, CDR2 FQNEAQ (reference sequence). The length of the CDR3 is 14 residues. CDR3 sequence: CASSLVDLGQPQHF. CDR3 in DNA: TGTGCCAGCAGCTTAGTGGATTTGGGGCAGCCCCAGCATTTT.

The chain couples TRBV11-2 to TRBJ1-1, with D possibly TRBD1 on 5 matching bases. CDR3 length equals 18 residues. Germline values: CDR1 SGHAT, CDR2 FQNNGV. V was trimmed by 6 bases and J by 3 bases, leaving 26 bases between them. Here the CDR3 DNA reads TGTGCCAGCAGGCAGGCGACGGGACTGCGCCTTTCGGACACTGAAGCTTTCTTT. Translating it yields CASRQATGLRLSDTEAFF.

This chain joins TRBV19 and TRBJ2-1, with 7 bases matching TRBD2. Germline CDR1 LNHDA, CDR2 SQIVND (reference sequence). The CDR3 consists of 14 residues. The junction had 4 bases not matched to a gene; V was cut back by 5 bases and J by 3 bases. CDR3 in DNA: TGTGCCAGTAGTCCGGGACTATTCTACAATGAGCAGTTCTTC. Encoded protein: CASSPGLFYNEQFF.

This sequence joins TRBV6-1 and TRBJ1-2; D might be TRBD1 (6 bases). Trimming stripped 8 bases from V and 6 bases from J, with 22 bases between. Germline CDR1 MNHNS, CDR2 SASEGT. This CDR3 spans 15 amino acids. The CDR3 DNA follows: TGTGCCAGCTCCAGGGGCAGCTCAACGGGGGATGGCTACACCTTC. Translation: CASSRGSSTGDGYTF.

The chain carries TRBV6-6 and TRBJ1-5; possible D gene TRBD1, 6 bases. Trimming left V 6 bases short and J 8 bases short, with 20 bases between. The CDR3 spans 15 residues. The germline gives CDR1 MNHNY, CDR2 SVGAGI (reference sequence). In DNA, the CDR3 is TGTGCCAGCAGGGCCGCCCGTCAGGGGTGGGAGCCCCAGCATTTT. Translation gives CASRAARQGWEPQHF.

This rearrangement joins TRBV2 to TRBJ2-3; maybe TRBD2 (6 bases). The germline V and J ends were trimmed by 0 bases and 3 bases, with 16 bases remaining between them. The CDR3 runs to 17 residues. Germline V lookup: CDR1 SNHLY, CDR2 FYNNEI. The CDR3 nucleotides read TGTGCCAGCAGTGAAGCGGCCACTAGCAGCTCGACAGATACGCAGTATTTT. Translated, it gives CASSEAATSSSTDTQYF.

The chain is built from TRBV4-2 and TRBJ1-6; no reliable D call. CDR3 length: 16 amino acids. The V and J ends lost 5 bases and 6 bases respectively, with 17 bases between them. CDR1 and CDR2 from the germline V gene are LGHNA and YNFKEQ. CDR3 amino acids: CASSAAEPGGNSPLHF. The CDR3 DNA reads TGTGCCAGCAGCGCGGCCGAGCCCGGTGGTAATTCACCCCTCCACTTT.